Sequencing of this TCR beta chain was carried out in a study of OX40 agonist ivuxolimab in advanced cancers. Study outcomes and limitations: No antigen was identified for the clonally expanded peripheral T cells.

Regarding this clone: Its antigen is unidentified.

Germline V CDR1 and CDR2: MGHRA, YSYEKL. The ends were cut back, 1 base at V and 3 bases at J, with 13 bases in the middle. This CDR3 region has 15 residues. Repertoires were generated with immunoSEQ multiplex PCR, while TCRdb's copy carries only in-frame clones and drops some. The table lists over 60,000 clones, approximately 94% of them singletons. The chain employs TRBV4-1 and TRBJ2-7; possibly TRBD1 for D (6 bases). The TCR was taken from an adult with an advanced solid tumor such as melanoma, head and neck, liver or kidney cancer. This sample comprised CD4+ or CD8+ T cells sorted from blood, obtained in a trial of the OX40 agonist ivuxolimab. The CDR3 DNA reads TGCGCCAGCAGCCAAGGGTGGGGGCGAGACTACGAGCAGTACTTC. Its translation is CASSQGWGRDYEQYF.